The clone carrying this T cell receptor (beta chain) was found a few times. Its specificity is unknown. CDR3 length equals 15 residues. The germline gives CDR1 SGHNT, CDR2 YYREEE (reference sequence). The trim removed 0 bases at V and 3 bases at J, leaving 5 bases unmatched. Individual cDNA molecules each received unique molecular identifiers attached to them. TCRdb called the 5' RACE reads again in MiXCR, with one record for every CDR3 protein. The table has 55,000 to 80,000 distinct CDR3 sequences, 7% to 10% seen once; the top ten hold around an eighth. This sample stems from a study of early T cells in non-severe SARS-CoV-2 infection. In the study overall: Sequencing targeted bulk RNA from unsorted whole blood, leaving chains unpaired. General study results and limits: Matching with VDJdb favored anti-spike CD8 responses (missing private and CD4 specificities).

This sample comprised whole blood, obtained at baseline. This receptor was obtained from an adult who was a healthcare worker with PCR-confirmed SARS-CoV-2 infection or an uninfected control (not recorded which). The rearrangement joins TRBV5-4 to TRBJ1-2; 7 bases fit TRBD1. DNA of the CDR3: TGTGCCAGCAGCTTGGAACCGGGACAGTACTATGGCTACACCTTC. It encodes CASSLEPGQYYGYTF.